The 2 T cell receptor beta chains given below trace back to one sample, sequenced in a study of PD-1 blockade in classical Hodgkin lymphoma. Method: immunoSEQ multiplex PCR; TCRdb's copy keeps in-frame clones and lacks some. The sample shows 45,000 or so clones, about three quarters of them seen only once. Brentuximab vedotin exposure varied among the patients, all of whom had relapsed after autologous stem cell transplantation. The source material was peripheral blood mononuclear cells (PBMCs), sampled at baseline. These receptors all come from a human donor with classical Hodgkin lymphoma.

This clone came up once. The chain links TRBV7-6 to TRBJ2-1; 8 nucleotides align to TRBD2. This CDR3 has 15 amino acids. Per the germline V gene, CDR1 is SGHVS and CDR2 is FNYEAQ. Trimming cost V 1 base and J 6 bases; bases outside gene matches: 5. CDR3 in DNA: TGTGCCAGCAGCTTAGAAGCGGGAGAAGGCAATGAGCAGTTCTTC. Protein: CASSLEAGEGNEQFF.

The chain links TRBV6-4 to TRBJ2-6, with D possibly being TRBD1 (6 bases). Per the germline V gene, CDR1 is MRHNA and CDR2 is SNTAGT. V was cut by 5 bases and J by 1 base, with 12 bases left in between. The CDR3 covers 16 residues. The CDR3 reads CASSMQGSSGANVLTF. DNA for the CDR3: TGTGCCAGCAGTATGCAGGGGTCTTCTGGGGCCAACGTCCTGACTTTC.